Given below is one TCR beta chain in context. RNA, at about 0.5 to 1 ug, was reverse transcribed with random hexamers. Amplification of TCR beta CDR3 was carried out by immunoSEQ multiplex PCR, which covered 54 Vbeta and 13 Jbeta segments. MiXCR, run by TCRdb on the immunoSEQ multiplex PCR reads, gives a single entry per CDR3 protein. The sample includes 250,000 to 300,000 distinct CDR3 sequences, about 89% seen only once; the top ten take approximately 0.18%. These data belong to a study of CD8 T cells in Susac syndrome. Material for sequencing was CD8+ T cells from PBMCs. This clonotype was sampled from a human donor with multiple sclerosis.

The DNA for the CDR3 is TGTGCCAGTAGTACAGGGGTAGGCTACGAGCAGTACTTC. The encoded protein is CASSTGVGYEQYF. The chain carries TRBV19 and TRBJ2-7, with a possible D match to TRBD1 (6 bases). From germline, CDR1 is LNHDA and CDR2 SQIVND (reference sequence). This CDR3 region has 13 residues. The ends were cut back, 4 bases at V and 3 bases at J, with 10 bases in the middle.